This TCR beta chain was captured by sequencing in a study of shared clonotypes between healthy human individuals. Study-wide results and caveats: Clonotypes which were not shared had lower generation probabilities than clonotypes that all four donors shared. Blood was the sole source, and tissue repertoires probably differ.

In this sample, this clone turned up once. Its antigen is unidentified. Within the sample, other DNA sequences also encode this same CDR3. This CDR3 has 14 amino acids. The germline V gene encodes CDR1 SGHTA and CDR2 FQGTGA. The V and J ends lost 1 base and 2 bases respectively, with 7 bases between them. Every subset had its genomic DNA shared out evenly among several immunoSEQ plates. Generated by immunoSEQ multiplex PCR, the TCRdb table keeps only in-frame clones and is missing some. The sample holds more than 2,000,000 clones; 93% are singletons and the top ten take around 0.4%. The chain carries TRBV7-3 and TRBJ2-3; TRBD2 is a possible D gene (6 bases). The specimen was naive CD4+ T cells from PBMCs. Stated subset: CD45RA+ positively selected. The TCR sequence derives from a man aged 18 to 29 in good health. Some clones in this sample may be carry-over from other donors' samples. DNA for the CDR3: TGTGCCAGCAGCTTAAGGAGGGACACAGATACGCAGTATTTT. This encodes CASSLRRDTDTQYF.